A single T cell receptor beta chain is shown here with its context. Its antigen is still unknown. The source of the sample is a study of T cell responses to AZD1222 COVID-19 vaccine. Turning to the study itself: Second-dose intervals of approximately 4 or approximately 12 weeks were pooled. The study's findings and limits: Only a handful of AZD1222 recipients, several in all, had baseline seropositivity.

Germline CDR1 reads LNHDA; CDR2 reads SQIVND (reference sequence). The V gene lost 6 bases and the J gene lost 6 bases, with 14 bases spanning the gap. The CDR3 sequence is 14 residues long. This table comes from immunoSEQ multiplex PCR, and its TCRdb copy is limited to in-frame clones, with some not included. Of roughly 130,000 clones listed, roughly nine tenths were seen once; the top ten hold approximately 1.5%. This specimen was peripheral blood, taken on day 0 of AZD1222 vaccination. The origin of this receptor is an adult in good health. V and J are TRBV19 and TRBJ2-2; the D gene is possibly TRBD1 (6 bases). CDR3 sequence reads: CASRQDRIAGELFF. The CDR3 nucleotides read TGTGCCAGTAGACAAGACAGGATTGCCGGGGAGCTGTTTTTT.